This T cell receptor (beta chain) derives from a study of identical twins. From the 5' RACE reads, TCRdb called clonotypes with MiXCR, one entry per CDR3 protein. Found here are roughly 1.6 million distinct CDR3 sequences, more than 30% of them singletons; the top ten hold under 0.35%. V trimming: 0 bases; J trimming: 1 base; junction bases outside the gene matches: 0. The CDR3 covers 15 residues. Germline CDR1 and CDR2: WNHNN and SYGVQD (reference sequence). Healthy Caucasian individuals made up all the donors. Study results and caveats: For zero-insertion analyses, partial confounding could come from invariant MAIT and iNKT cells.

Concerning this clonotype itself: Its antigen is as yet unknown.

The clonotype was recovered from a newborn girl in good health. The gene calls are TRBV10-1 and TRBJ1-1; 9 bases match TRBD1. Sequencing input: cord blood. CDR3 protein: CASSESGQGNTEAFF. CDR3 nucleotide sequence: TGCGCCAGCAGTGAGTCGGGACAGGGGAACACTGAAGCTTTCTTT.